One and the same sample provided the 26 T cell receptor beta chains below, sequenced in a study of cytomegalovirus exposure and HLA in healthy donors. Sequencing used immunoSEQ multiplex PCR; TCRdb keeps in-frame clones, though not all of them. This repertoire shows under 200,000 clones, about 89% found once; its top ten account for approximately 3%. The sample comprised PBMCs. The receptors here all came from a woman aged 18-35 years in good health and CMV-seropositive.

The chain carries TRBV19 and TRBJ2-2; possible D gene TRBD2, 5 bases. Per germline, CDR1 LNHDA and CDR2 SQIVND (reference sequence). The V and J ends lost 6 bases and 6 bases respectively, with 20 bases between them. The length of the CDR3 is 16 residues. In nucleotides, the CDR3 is TGTGCCAGTAGCGTTCCTTCGGGCGGGCGTTCCGGGGAGCTGTTTTTT. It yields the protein CASSVPSGGRSGELFF.

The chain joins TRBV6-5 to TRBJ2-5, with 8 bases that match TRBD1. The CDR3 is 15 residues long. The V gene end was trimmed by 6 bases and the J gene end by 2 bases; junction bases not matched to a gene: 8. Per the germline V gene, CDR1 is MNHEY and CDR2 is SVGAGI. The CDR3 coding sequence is TGTGCCAGCAGCCGGACAGGGTTAACTCAAGAGACCCAGTACTTC. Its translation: CASSRTGLTQETQYF.

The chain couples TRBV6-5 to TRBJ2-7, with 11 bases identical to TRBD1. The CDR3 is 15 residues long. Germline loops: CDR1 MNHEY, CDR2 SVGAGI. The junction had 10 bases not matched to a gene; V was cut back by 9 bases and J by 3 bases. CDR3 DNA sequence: TGTGCCAGTCAAAACACCGGGACAGGGGGCTACGAGCAGTACTTC. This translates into CASQNTGTGGYEQYF.

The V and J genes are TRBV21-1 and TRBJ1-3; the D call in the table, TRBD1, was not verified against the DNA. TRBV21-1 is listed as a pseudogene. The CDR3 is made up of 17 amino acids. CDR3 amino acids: CASSKGTSCPSGNTIYF. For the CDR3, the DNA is TGTGCCAGCAGCAAGGGGACATCCTGCCCCTCTGGAAACACCATATATTTT.

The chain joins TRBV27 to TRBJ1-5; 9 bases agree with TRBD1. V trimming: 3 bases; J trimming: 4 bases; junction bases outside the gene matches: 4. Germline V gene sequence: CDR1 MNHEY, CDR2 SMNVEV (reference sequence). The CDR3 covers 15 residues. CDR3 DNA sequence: TGTGCCAGCAGTTTGAACAGGGGGCAAAATCAGCCCCAGCATTTT. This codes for CASSLNRGQNQPQHF.

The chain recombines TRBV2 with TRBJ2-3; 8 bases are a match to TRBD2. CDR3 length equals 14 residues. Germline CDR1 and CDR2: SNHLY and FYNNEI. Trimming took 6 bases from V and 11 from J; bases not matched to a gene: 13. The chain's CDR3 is CASRRLGAGVEQYF. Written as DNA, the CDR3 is TGTGCCAGCAGGCGACTAGGAGCGGGAGTAGAGCAGTATTTT.

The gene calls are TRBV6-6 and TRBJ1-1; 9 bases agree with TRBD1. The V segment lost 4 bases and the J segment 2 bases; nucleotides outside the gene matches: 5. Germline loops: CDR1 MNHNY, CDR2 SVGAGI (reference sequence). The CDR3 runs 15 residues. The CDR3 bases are TGTGCCAGCAGTTCGACAGGGGGATCTAACACTGAAGCTTTCTTT. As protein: CASSSTGGSNTEAFF.

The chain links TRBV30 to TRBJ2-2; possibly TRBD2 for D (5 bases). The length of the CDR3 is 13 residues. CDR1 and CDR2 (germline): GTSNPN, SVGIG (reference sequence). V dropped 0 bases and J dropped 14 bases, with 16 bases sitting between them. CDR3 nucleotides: TGTGCCTGGAGTGTACGGGGATCAGACAAACTGTTTTTT. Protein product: CAWSVRGSDKLFF. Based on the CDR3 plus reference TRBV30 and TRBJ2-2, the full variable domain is SQTIHQWPATLVQPVGSPLSLECTVEGTSNPNLYWYRQAAGRGLQLLFYSVGIGQISSEVPQNLSASRPQDRQFILSSKKLLLSDSGFYLCAWSVRGSDKLFFGEGSRLTVL.

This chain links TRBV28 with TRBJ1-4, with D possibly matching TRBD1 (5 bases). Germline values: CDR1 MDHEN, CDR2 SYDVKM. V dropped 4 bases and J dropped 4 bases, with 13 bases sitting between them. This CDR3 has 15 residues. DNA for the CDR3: TGTGCCAGCAGTTCTGGGGAGGGGCGTAATGAAAAACTGTTTTTT. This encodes CASSSGEGRNEKLFF. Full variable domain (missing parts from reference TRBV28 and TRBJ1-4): DVKVTQSSRYLVKRTGEKVFLECVQDMDHENMFWYRQDPGLGLRLIYFSYDVKMKEKGDIPEGYSVSREKKERFSLILESASTNQTSMYLCASSSGEGRNEKLFFGSGTQLSVL.

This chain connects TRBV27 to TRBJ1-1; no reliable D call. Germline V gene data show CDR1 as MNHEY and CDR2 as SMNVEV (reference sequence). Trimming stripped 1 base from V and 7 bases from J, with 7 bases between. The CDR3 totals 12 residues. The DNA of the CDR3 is TGTGCCAGCAGTTTATACGGGAGTGAAGCTTTCTTT. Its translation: CASSLYGSEAFF.

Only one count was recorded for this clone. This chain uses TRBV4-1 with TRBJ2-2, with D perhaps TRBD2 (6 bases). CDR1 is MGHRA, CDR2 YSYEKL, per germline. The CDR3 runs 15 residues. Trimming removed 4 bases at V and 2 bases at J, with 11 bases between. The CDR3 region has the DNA TGCGCCAGCAGCCGCCCGGGGGTAAACACCGGGGAGCTGTTTTTT. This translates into CASSRPGVNTGELFF.

CDR3 amino acids: CASSSGQGGTQYF. CDR3 in DNA: TGTGCCAGCAGCTCGGGACAGGGGGGGACCCAGTACTTC. The genes are TRBV7-3 and TRBJ2-5, with TRBD1 matching 11 bases. The germline gives CDR1 SGHTA, CDR2 FQGTGA. This CDR3 has 13 residues. The V gene end was trimmed by 4 bases and the J gene end by 7 bases; junction bases not matched to a gene: 2.

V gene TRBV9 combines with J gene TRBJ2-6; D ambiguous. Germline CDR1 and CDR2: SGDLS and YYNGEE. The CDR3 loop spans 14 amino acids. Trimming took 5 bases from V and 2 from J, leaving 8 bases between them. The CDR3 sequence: CASSPQTGANVLTF. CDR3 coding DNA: TGTGCCAGCAGTCCCCAAACTGGGGCCAACGTCCTGACTTTC.

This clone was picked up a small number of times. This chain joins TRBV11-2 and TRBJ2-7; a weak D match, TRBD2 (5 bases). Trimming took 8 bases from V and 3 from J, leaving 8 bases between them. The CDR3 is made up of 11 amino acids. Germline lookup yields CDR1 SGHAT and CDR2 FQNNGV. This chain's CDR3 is CASLEGYEQYF. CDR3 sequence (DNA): TGTGCCAGCTTAGAGGGCTACGAGCAGTACTTC.

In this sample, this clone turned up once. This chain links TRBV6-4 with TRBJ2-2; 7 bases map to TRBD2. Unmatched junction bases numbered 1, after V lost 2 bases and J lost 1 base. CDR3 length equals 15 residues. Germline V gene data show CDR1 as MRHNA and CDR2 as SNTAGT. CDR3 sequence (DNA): TGTGCCAGCAGTGACGGGGGGGAGAACACCGGGGAGCTGTTTTTT. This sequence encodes CASSDGGENTGELFF.

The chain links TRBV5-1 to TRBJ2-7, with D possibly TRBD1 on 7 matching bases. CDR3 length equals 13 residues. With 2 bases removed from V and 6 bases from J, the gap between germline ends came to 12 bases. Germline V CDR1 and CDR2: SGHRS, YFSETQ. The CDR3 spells CASSLWQGGEQYF. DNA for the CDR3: TGCGCCAGCAGCTTATGGCAGGGGGGCGAGCAGTACTTC.

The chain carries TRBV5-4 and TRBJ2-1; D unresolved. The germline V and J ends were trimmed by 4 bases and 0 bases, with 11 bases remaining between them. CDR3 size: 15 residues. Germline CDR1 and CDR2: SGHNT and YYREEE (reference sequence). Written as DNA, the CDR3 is TGTGCCAGCAGCCCTCGCAGAAGCTCCTACAATGAGCAGTTCTTC. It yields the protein CASSPRRSSYNEQFF. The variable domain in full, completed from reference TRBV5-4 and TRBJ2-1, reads ETGVTQSPTHLIKTRGQQVTLRCSSQSGHNTVSWYQQALGQGPQFIFQYYREEENGRGNFPPRFSGLQFPNYSSELNVNALELDDSALYLCASSPRRSSYNEQFFGPGTRLTVL.

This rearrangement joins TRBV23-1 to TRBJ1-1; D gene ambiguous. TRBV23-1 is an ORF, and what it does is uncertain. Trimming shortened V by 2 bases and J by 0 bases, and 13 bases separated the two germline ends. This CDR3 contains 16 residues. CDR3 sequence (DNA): TGCGCCAGCAGTCAAGGAGTTCTGTACCTGAACACTGAAGCTTTCTTT. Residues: CASSQGVLYLNTEAFF.

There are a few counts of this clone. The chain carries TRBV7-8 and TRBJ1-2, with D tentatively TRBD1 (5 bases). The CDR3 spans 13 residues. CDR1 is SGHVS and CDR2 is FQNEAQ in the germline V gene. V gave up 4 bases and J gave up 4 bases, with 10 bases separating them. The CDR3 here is CASSYRQRYGYTF. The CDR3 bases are TGTGCCAGCAGCTACCGACAGCGCTATGGCTACACCTTC.

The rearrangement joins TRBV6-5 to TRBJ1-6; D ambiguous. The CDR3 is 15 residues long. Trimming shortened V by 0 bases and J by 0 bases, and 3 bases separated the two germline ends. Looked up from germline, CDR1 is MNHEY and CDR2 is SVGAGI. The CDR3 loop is CASSYSSSYNSPLHF. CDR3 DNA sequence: TGTGCCAGCAGTTACTCGAGCTCCTATAATTCACCCCTCCACTTT.

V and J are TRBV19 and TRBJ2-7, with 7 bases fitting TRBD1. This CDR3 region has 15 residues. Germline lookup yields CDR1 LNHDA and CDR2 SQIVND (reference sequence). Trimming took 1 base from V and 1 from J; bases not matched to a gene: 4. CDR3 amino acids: CASSIGLGQSYEQYF. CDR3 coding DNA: TGTGCCAGTAGTATAGGTTTGGGACAGTCCTACGAGCAGTACTTC. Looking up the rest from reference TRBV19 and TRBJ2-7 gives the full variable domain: DGGITQSPKYLFRKEGQNVTLSCEQNLNHDAMYWYRQDPGQGLRLIYYSQIVNDFQKGDIAEGYSVSREKKESFPLTVTSAQKNPTAFYLCASSIGLGQSYEQYFGPGTRLTVT.

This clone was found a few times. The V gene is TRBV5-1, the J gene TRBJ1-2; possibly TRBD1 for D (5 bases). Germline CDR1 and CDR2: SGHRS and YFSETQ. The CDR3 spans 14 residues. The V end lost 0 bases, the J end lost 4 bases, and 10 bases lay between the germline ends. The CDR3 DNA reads TGCGCCAGCAGCTTGGGGCAGGGAGGCTATGGCTACACCTTC. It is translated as CASSLGQGGYGYTF.

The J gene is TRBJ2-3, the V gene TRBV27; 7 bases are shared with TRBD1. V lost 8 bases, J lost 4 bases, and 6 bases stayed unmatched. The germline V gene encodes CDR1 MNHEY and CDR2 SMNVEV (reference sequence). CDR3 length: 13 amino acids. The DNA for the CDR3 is TGTGCCAGCCCCGGGACAGACCCAGATACGCAGTATTTT. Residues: CASPGTDPDTQYF.

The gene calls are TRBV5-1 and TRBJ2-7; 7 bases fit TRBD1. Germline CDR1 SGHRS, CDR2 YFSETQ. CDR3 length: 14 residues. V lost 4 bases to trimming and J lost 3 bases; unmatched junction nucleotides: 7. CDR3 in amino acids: CASSLQGIYYEQYF. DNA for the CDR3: TGCGCCAGCAGCCTACAGGGGATCTACTACGAGCAGTACTTC.

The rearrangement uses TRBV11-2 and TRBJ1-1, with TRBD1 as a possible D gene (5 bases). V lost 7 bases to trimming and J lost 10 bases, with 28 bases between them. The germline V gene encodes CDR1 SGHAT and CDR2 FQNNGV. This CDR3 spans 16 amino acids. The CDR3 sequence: CASTDSKGRGGALAFF. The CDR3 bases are TGTGCCAGCACCGATTCGAAGGGGCGCGGCGGGGCCTTAGCTTTCTTT.

The CDR3 DNA is TGTGCCAGCAGCTTAGGTCTCCCAGGGTCCTACGAGCAGTACTTC. It specifies CASSLGLPGSYEQYF. The J gene is TRBJ2-7, the V gene TRBV7-9; TRBD1 is a possible D gene (5 bases). CDR3 size: 15 residues. V was shortened by 1 base and J by 1 base, with 11 bases between the two germline ends. Per germline, CDR1 SEHNR and CDR2 FQNEAQ (reference sequence). The full variable domain, rest sourced from reference TRBV7-9 and TRBJ2-7, is DTGVSQNPRHKITKRGQNVTFRCDPISEHNRLYWYRQTLGQGPEFLTYFQNEAQLEKSRLLSDRFSAERPKGSFSTLEIQRTEQGDSAMYLCASSLGLPGSYEQYFGPGTRLTVT.